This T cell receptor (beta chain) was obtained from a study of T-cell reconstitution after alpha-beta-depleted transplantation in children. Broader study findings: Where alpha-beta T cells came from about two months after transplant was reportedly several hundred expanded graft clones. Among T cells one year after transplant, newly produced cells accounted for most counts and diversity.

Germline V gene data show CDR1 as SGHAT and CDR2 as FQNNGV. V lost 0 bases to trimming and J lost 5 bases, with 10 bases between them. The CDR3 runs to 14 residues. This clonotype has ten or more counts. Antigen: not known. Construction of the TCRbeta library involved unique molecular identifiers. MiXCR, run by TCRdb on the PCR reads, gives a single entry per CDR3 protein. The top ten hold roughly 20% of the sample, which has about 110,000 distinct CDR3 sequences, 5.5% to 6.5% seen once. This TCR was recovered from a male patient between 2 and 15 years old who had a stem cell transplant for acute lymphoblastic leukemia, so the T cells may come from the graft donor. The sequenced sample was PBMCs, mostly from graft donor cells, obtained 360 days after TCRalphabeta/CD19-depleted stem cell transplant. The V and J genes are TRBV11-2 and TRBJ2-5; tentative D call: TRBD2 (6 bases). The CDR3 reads CASSLEASDETQYF. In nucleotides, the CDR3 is TGTGCCAGCAGCTTAGAAGCTAGCGATGAGACCCAGTACTTC.